Listed below are T cell receptor beta chains from one sample, sequenced in a study of blood T cell repertoires in COVID-19. Here immunoSEQ multiplex PCR was the method, and the copy in TCRdb shows in-frame clones only, minus some. This sample carries approximately 120,000 clones, roughly 90% of them seen once, and the ten largest clones take about 18%. Sequencing input: peripheral blood. All receptors come from a human donor with acute or convalescent COVID-19. The donor label of this sample is uncertain. Each CDR3 is given with its conserved first and last residue. Fields, in order: D gene, J gene, V gene, clone size, CDR3 protein, CDR3 DNA. The D gene is left open where the match is weak. Rows give clone size only sometimes, using once, few, many, or a class for an expanded clone.

D gene: TRBD2; J gene: TRBJ2-7; V gene: TRBV6-2/TRBV6-3; clone size: NA; CDR3 protein: CASSYSSASGRLYEQYF; CDR3 DNA: TGTGCCAGCAGTTACTCCTCCGCTAGCGGGAGGTTGTACGAGCAGTACTTC
D gene: NA; J gene: TRBJ2-2; V gene: TRBV27; clone size: NA; CDR3 protein: CASRTTGNGELFF; CDR3 DNA: TGTGCCAGCAGAACCACAGGGAACGGGGAGCTGTTTTTT
D gene: NA; J gene: TRBJ2-2; V gene: TRBV6-5; clone size: NA; CDR3 protein: CASITGGGPGELFF; CDR3 DNA: TGTGCCAGCATTACAGGCGGGGGCCCCGGGGAGCTGTTTTTT
D gene: TRBD1; J gene: TRBJ1-6; V gene: TRBV7-8; clone size: NA; CDR3 protein: CASSSAQGVNSPLHF; CDR3 DNA: TGTGCCAGCAGCTCAGCACAGGGGGTTAATTCACCCCTCCACTTT
D gene: TRBD2; J gene: TRBJ2-1; V gene: TRBV30; clone size: few; CDR3 protein: CAWSYSGGEQFF; CDR3 DNA: TGTGCCTGGAGTTATAGCGGGGGTGAGCAGTTCTTC
D gene: NA; J gene: TRBJ1-2; V gene: TRBV7-2; clone size: NA; CDR3 protein: CASSLYVGAEGYTF; CDR3 DNA: TGTGCCAGCAGCTTATATGTGGGGGCGGAAGGCTACACCTTC
D gene: TRBD2; J gene: TRBJ2-1; V gene: TRBV27; clone size: NA; CDR3 protein: CASSLVGLAGTNEQFF; CDR3 DNA: TGTGCCAGCAGTTTAGTCGGACTAGCGGGAACCAATGAGCAGTTCTTC
D gene: NA; J gene: TRBJ1-4; V gene: TRBV11-2; clone size: NA; CDR3 protein: CASSRLAEKLFF; CDR3 DNA: TGTGCCAGCAGCAGACTAGCCGAAAAACTGTTTTTT
D gene: TRBD2; J gene: TRBJ2-1; V gene: TRBV7-9; clone size: NA; CDR3 protein: CASSLVLAGAYNEQFF; CDR3 DNA: TGTGCCAGCAGCTTAGTTCTAGCGGGAGCCTACAATGAGCAGTTCTTC
D gene: NA; J gene: TRBJ1-6; V gene: TRBV4-2; clone size: NA; CDR3 protein: CASSQGPGIVSPLHF; CDR3 DNA: TGTGCCAGCAGCCAAGGGCCAGGGATTGTTTCACCCCTCCACTTT
D gene: NA; J gene: TRBJ1-5; V gene: TRBV6-5; clone size: NA; CDR3 protein: CASRGGEAGSQPQHF; CDR3 DNA: TGTGCCAGCAGAGGAGGGGAGGCGGGTTCTCAGCCCCAGCATTTT
D gene: TRBD1; J gene: TRBJ2-7; V gene: TRBV4-3; clone size: NA; CDR3 protein: CASSQDLRGTFEQYF; CDR3 DNA: TGCGCCAGCAGCCAAGATCTCAGGGGGACGTTTGAGCAGTACTTC
D gene: TRBD1; J gene: TRBJ2-1; V gene: TRBV28; clone size: NA; CDR3 protein: CASSFGTGLYEQFF; CDR3 DNA: TGTGCCAGCAGTTTCGGGACAGGTCTTTATGAGCAGTTCTTC
D gene: NA; J gene: TRBJ1-1; V gene: TRBV18; clone size: NA; CDR3 protein: CASSPWQLNTEAFF; CDR3 DNA: TGTGCCAGCTCACCATGGCAGTTGAACACTGAAGCTTTCTTT
D gene: NA; J gene: TRBJ1-5; V gene: TRBV19; clone size: NA; CDR3 protein: CASTKRSRQDNQPQHF; CDR3 DNA: TGTGCCAGTACCAAAAGGTCCCGGCAGGATAATCAGCCCCAGCATTTT
D gene: NA; J gene: TRBJ2-2; V gene: TRBV29-1; clone size: NA; CDR3 protein: CSVGLGVGWTGELFF; CDR3 DNA: TGCAGCGTTGGCCTCGGGGTGGGATGGACCGGGGAGCTGTTTTTT
D gene: NA; J gene: TRBJ1-5; V gene: TRBV6-2/TRBV6-3; clone size: NA; CDR3 protein: CASSYLSGGLNQPQHF; CDR3 DNA: TGTGCCAGCAGTTACTTGAGCGGAGGCCTTAATCAGCCCCAGCATTTT
D gene: NA; J gene: TRBJ1-4; V gene: TRBV18; clone size: NA; CDR3 protein: CASSPPGATNEKLFF; CDR3 DNA: TGTGCCAGCTCCCCGCCAGGTGCAACTAATGAAAAACTGTTTTTT
D gene: TRBD2; J gene: TRBJ2-7; V gene: TRBV6-2/TRBV6-3; clone size: NA; CDR3 protein: CASSWRGGLYEQYF; CDR3 DNA: TGTGCCAGCAGTTGGCGGGGGGGCCTCTACGAGCAGTACTTC
D gene: TRBD2; J gene: TRBJ2-2; V gene: TRBV5-4; clone size: NA; CDR3 protein: CASSQGGGAQGLGGELFF; CDR3 DNA: TGTGCCAGCAGCCAAGGCGGGGGGGCCCAGGGGCTCGGCGGGGAGCTGTTTTTT
D gene: NA; J gene: TRBJ2-3; V gene: TRBV12-5; clone size: NA; CDR3 protein: CASGSGAESTDTQYF; CDR3 DNA: TGTGCTAGTGGTAGCGGTGCGGAGTCCACAGATACGCAGTATTTT
D gene: NA; J gene: TRBJ2-2; V gene: TRBV19; clone size: NA; CDR3 protein: CASSPQGPGELFF; CDR3 DNA: TGTGCCAGTAGTCCTCAGGGCCCCGGGGAGCTGTTTTTT
D gene: NA; J gene: TRBJ1-1; V gene: TRBV28; clone size: NA; CDR3 protein: CASSTGLNTEAFF; CDR3 DNA: TGTGCCAGCAGTACAGGGTTGAACACTGAAGCTTTCTTT
D gene: NA; J gene: TRBJ2-5; V gene: TRBV7-8; clone size: NA; CDR3 protein: CASSTGQQETQYF; CDR3 DNA: TGTGCCAGCAGCACTGGACAGCAAGAGACCCAGTACTTC